This is a list of T cell receptor beta chains from one sample in a study of human T cells and chemical hapten exposure. TCRdb passed the RACE reads through MiXCR, listing each CDR3 protein once. The sample contains around 350,000 distinct CDR3 sequences, approximately 5% of which appear only once. The specimen comprised whole blood, sampled in connection with sensitization to the hapten diphenylcyclopropenone (DPC). The receptors come from a woman younger than 35 with alopecia areata. Some clones in this sample may be carry-over from other donors' samples. Each CDR3 is given with its conserved first and last residue. D genes are given only for firm matches. Clone size is stated in some rows and not others, as once, few, many or a class when expanded.

>TRBV6-5|many|TRBD1|TRBJ2-7
TGTGCCAGCCGAGACAGGGGCAACGACGAGCAGTACTTC
CASRDRGNDEQYF
>TRBV14|many|NA|TRBJ2-3
TGTGCCAGCAGTCTCCGTCAGGCCTCTTTGATGGCAGATACGCAGTATTTT
CASSLRQASLMADTQYF
>TRBV9|NA|NA|TRBJ2-7
TGTGCCAGCAGCCCAGGGGGAGGACACACCTACGAGCAGTACTTC
CASSPGGGHTYEQYF
>TRBV24-1|NA|TRBD1|TRBJ2-2
TGTGCCACCAGTGATCCCGGGACAGGGGAGAACACCGGGGAGCTGTTTTTT
CATSDPGTGENTGELFF
>TRBV6-5|NA|NA|TRBJ2-1
TGTGCCAGCAGTTACGCCAATGGACGGGACTCCTACAATGAGCAGTTCTTC
CASSYANGRDSYNEQFF
>TRBV7-6|few|NA|TRBJ1-5
TGTGCCAGCAGCGGTCTTGGGAGGCCAAATAATTATAGCAATCAGCCCCAGCATTTT
CASSGLGRPNNYSNQPQHF
>TRBV9|NA|TRBD1|TRBJ1-2
TGTGCCAGCATCGGGACAGGGGGTCAGTATAGCTACACCTTC
CASIGTGGQYSYTF
>TRBV6-6|NA|NA|TRBJ1-1
TGTGCCAGCAGTTACGAGGAGATGAACACTGAAGCTTTCTTT
CASSYEEMNTEAFF
>TRBV18|NA|NA|TRBJ1-1
TGTGCCAGCTCACCACCGGGCAGGCCGGACACTGAAGCTTTCTTT
CASSPPGRPDTEAFF
>TRBV28|many|NA|TRBJ2-7
TGTGCCAGCAGACCCTCCCGGGGGAGCTCCTACGAGCAGTACTTC
CASRPSRGSSYEQYF
>TRBV27|NA|NA|TRBJ2-2
TGTGCCACATCTACAGCTTCAGCGAACACCGGGGAGCTGTTTTTT
CATSTASANTGELFF
>TRBV6-1|many|TRBD2|TRBJ2-5
TGTGCCAGCAGTGAATTTCGGGGGACTAGCGTCGGAGGGACCCAGTACTTC
CASSEFRGTSVGGTQYF
>TRBV5-5|NA|TRBD1|TRBJ1-1
TGTGCCAGCAGCAGCCGGACAGGCCTGTCGAACACTGAAGCTTTCTTT
CASSSRTGLSNTEAFF
>TRBV5-6|NA|NA|TRBJ1-2
TGTGCCAGCAGCTCCCGGCGGCGAGGAGCTAACTATGGCTACACCTTC
CASSSRRRGANYGYTF
>TRBV7-3|many|NA|TRBJ1-1
TGTGCCAGCAGGTCCAGTGTGAACACTGAAGCTTTCTTT
CASRSSVNTEAFF
>TRBV7-2|NA|TRBD1|TRBJ2-2
TGTGCCAGCAGCTTAGGAACAGGGGCCCCGAACACCGGGGAGCTGTTTTTT
CASSLGTGAPNTGELFF
>TRBV5-4|few|TRBD1|TRBJ2-7
TGTGCCAGCAGCACGTATGGGACAGGGACCTACGAGCAGTACTTC
CASSTYGTGTYEQYF
>TRBV7-9|NA|NA|TRBJ1-4
TGTGCCAGCAGCTTCTCTGGGGCCCGTCGAGGGGGAAAACTGTTTTTT
CASSFSGARRGGKLFF
>TRBV5-5|many|NA|TRBJ2-3
TGTGCCAGCAGCTTGGAGGGGGCAGATACGCAGTATTTT
CASSLEGADTQYF
>TRBV5-1|many|NA|TRBJ2-1
TGCGCCAGCAGTAAGGAAGGGGGTAGTGTAGATGAGCAGTTCTTC
CASSKEGGSVDEQFF
>TRBV6-2/TRBV6-3|NA|NA|TRBJ2-1
TGTGCCAGCAGTTACGGGGGGGCAATCTACAATGAGCAGTTCTTC
CASSYGGAIYNEQFF
>TRBV5-4|few|NA|TRBJ2-4
TGTGCCAGCAGCTCTTACCAGGGATTAGCCAAAAACATTCAGTACTTC
CASSSYQGLAKNIQYF
>TRBV9|NA|NA|TRBJ2-1
TGTGCCAGCAGCCCACGTCGTGGGGCTAACAATGAGCAGTTCTTC
CASSPRRGANNEQFF
>TRBV13|many|NA|TRBJ2-1
TGTGCCAGCAGCCTAAGTGACAGATACAATGAGCAGTTCTTC
CASSLSDRYNEQFF
>TRBV27|few|NA|TRBJ1-6
TGTGCCAGCAGTCCATGGAGGGTAATGATAAGCTCCTATAATTCACCCCTCCACTTT
CASSPWRVMISSYNSPLHF
>TRBV5-1|many|NA|TRBJ2-7
TGCGCCAGCAGCCCCCCGGGTGGAGGGGTCGACGAGCAGTACTTC
CASSPPGGGVDEQYF
>TRBV11-2|many|NA|TRBJ2-1
TGTGCCAGCAGCTTAGGGGGACTTTTCGATGAGCAGTTCTTC
CASSLGGLFDEQFF
>TRBV12-3/TRBV12-4|NA|NA|TRBJ2-1
TGTGCCAGCACCCCGCGCGCGGGCAATGAGCAGTTCTTC
CASTPRAGNEQFF
>TRBV7-8|many|NA|TRBJ1-4
TGTGCCAGCAGCTTGGGCAGGTTGGGGGAAAAACTGTTTTTT
CASSLGRLGEKLFF
>TRBV14|NA|NA|TRBJ2-2
TGTGCCAGCAGCCAAAACTTGAACACCGGGGAGCTGTTTTTT
CASSQNLNTGELFF
>TRBV18|many|NA|TRBJ1-6
TGTGCCAGCTCACCTAGGGCGCAGGACTCCTATAATTCACCCCTCCACTTT
CASSPRAQDSYNSPLHF
>TRBV2|few|TRBD1|TRBJ1-2
TGTGCCAGCAGTGAATTTGCGGACAGGGCGGATGGCTACACCTTC
CASSEFADRADGYTF
>TRBV28|few|TRBD2|TRBJ2-7
TGTGCCAGCAGTTTAAGTGGACTAGCGGGGGGGATGCAGTACTTC
CASSLSGLAGGMQYF
>TRBV7-9|many|TRBD1|TRBJ2-2
TGTGCCAGCAGCCTTACGAGGGGGCCCCGTCCCGCCGGGGAGCTGTTTTTT
CASSLTRGPRPAGELFF
>TRBV6-2/TRBV6-3|NA|TRBD1|TRBJ2-1
TGTGCCAGCAGTCCCTCGGGACAGGGGGTTTATGAGCAGTTCTTC
CASSPSGQGVYEQFF
>TRBV12-3/TRBV12-4|few|TRBD2|TRBJ2-3
TGTGCCAGCAGGCCGACTAGCTTATCTCCTGATACGCAGTATTTT
CASRPTSLSPDTQYF
>TRBV2|NA|NA|TRBJ1-4
TGTGCCAGCACACAAGGGGGGACGGGGACTAATGAAAAACTGTTTTTT
CASTQGGTGTNEKLFF
>TRBV7-2|few|NA|TRBJ1-5
TGTGCCAGCAGCTTAGAAGTTTCGGGTTATCAGCCCCAGCATTTT
CASSLEVSGYQPQHF
>TRBV5-4|few|NA|TRBJ2-1
TGTGCCAGCAGCTTGGTTGCTAGCAGAAATGAGCAGTTCTTC
CASSLVASRNEQFF
>TRBV4-1|few|NA|TRBJ1-1
TGCGCCAGCAGCCACGTAGGGGACACTGAAGCTTTCTTT
CASSHVGDTEAFF
>TRBV3-1|few|NA|TRBJ2-3
TGTGCCAGCAGCCAAATCAGATCGGAGGCAGATACGCAGTATTTT
CASSQIRSEADTQYF
>TRBV10-3|few|NA|TRBJ2-7
TGTGCCATCAGCAAGACATCGGACGAGCAGTACTTC
CAISKTSDEQYF
>TRBV6-5|many|NA|TRBJ1-6
TGTGCCAGCTCGAAGGCCCCCATAACCCATTCACCCCTCCACTTT
CASSKAPITHSPLHF
>TRBV7-9|few|NA|TRBJ2-7
TGTGCCAGCAGCTTACCAGGGGGGTACTACGAGCAGTACTTC
CASSLPGGYYEQYF
>TRBV3-1|few|NA|TRBJ2-2
TGTGCCAGCAGCCAAAGGGGGGGACCGAACACCGGGGAGCTGTTTTTT
CASSQRGGPNTGELFF
>TRBV29-1|many|NA|TRBJ1-6
TGCAGCGTCCGTCAGTCCTATAATTCACCCCTCCACTTT
CSVRQSYNSPLHF
>TRBV6-5|many|NA|TRBJ2-6
TGTGCCAGCTCGGGCGGTTCACTAGCTGGGGCCAACGTCCTGACTTTC
CASSGGSLAGANVLTF
>TRBV20-1|few|NA|TRBJ2-4
TGCAGTGCTAGGACCGGGACCAACAAAAACATTCAGTACTTC
CSARTGTNKNIQYF
>TRBV4-2|NA|NA|TRBJ2-6
TGTGCCAGCAGCCCCCGTGGCGGGGCCAACGTCCTGACTTTC
CASSPRGGANVLTF
>TRBV7-2|NA|NA|TRBJ1-4
TGTGCCAGCAGCTCAAAGAGGAGGGGAAATGAAAAACTGTTTTTT
CASSSKRRGNEKLFF
>TRBV2|few|NA|TRBJ1-6
TGTGCCAGCAGTGAACTGGGGAGCTCCTATAATTCACCCCTCCACTTT
CASSELGSSYNSPLHF
>TRBV7-7|few|TRBD1|TRBJ2-1
TGTGCTAGCAGCTCTGGACAGGGCCCCTACAATGAGCAGTTCTTC
CASSSGQGPYNEQFF
>TRBV3-1|few|NA|TRBJ1-2
TGTGCCAGCAGCCCATTCAGAGGGTTTCATGGCTACACCTTC
CASSPFRGFHGYTF
>TRBV20-1|few|NA|TRBJ1-6
TGCAGTGCGCGCCGACCGTCGAATTCACCCCTCCACTTT
CSARRPSNSPLHF
>TRBV2|few|TRBD1|TRBJ1-3
TGTGCCAGCAGTGGGGACAGGCTGGAATATTTT
CASSGDRLEYF